The 20 T cell receptor beta chains below were found in one sample sequenced in a study of cytomegalovirus exposure and HLA in healthy donors. Method: immunoSEQ multiplex PCR; TCRdb's copy keeps in-frame clones and lacks some. The repertoire includes around 80,000 clones, over 85% of them detected once, and approximately 0.69% sits in the top ten. Sequenced input: PBMCs. The source of these receptors is a woman aged 18 to 35 in good health and CMV-seronegative.

The rearrangement joins TRBV6-6 to TRBJ1-1; tentatively, D is TRBD1 (5 bases). The CDR3 loop spans 14 amino acids. Germline V CDR1 and CDR2: MNHNY, SVGAGI (reference sequence). Trimming took off 6 bases at V and 0 bases at J, with 11 bases between the two ends. The CDR3 DNA is TGTGCCAGCAGCCGGGGGGAGCTGAACACTGAAGCTTTCTTT. This gives the protein CASSRGELNTEAFF.

This sequence joins TRBV10-3 and TRBJ1-2, with a possible D match to TRBD1 (5 bases). Trimming stripped 10 bases from V and 0 bases from J, with 18 bases between. Per germline, CDR1 ENHRY and CDR2 SYGVKD. The CDR3 sequence is 15 residues long. CDR3 sequence: CASLLAGGANYGYTF. In DNA form, the CDR3 reads TGTGCCAGCCTACTCGCGGGGGGAGCTAACTATGGCTACACCTTC.

The chain is built from TRBV27 and TRBJ2-7; weak D call: TRBD2 (7 bases). Germline V CDR1 and CDR2: MNHEY, SMNVEV (reference sequence). Between the trimmed V and J ends, which lost 1 base and 2 bases, there was a span of 12 bases. The CDR3 is 15 amino acids. The CDR3 DNA follows: TGTGCCAGCAGTTTATGGCGGGGGCTAACCTACGAGCAGTACTTC. Translated, it gives CASSLWRGLTYEQYF.

The count of this clone is one. The V and J genes are TRBV9 and TRBJ2-3; D unresolved. The CDR3 spans 16 residues. Between the trimmed V and J ends, which lost 4 bases and 1 base, there was a span of 16 bases. Germline CDR1 is SGDLS and CDR2 is YYNGEE. CDR3 bases: TGTGCCAGCAGCCCGACTTTCGGTTGGGGCACAGATACGCAGTATTTT. This translates into CASSPTFGWGTDTQYF.

The gene calls are TRBV9 and TRBJ2-1; 13 nucleotides align to TRBD2. V lost 4 bases, J lost 10 bases, and 11 bases stayed unmatched. This CDR3 contains 16 residues. Germline-derived CDR1 and CDR2 are SGDLS and YYNGEE. The chain's CDR3 is CASSPGTSGTFLEQFF. The CDR3 DNA reads TGTGCCAGCAGCCCCGGGACTAGCGGGACGTTTTTGGAGCAGTTCTTC.

The CDR3 DNA sequence: TGCGCCAGCAGCCAAGATGACGGGAGAACCCTCTACAATGAGCAGTTCTTC. Protein: CASSQDDGRTLYNEQFF. The chain joins TRBV4-1 to TRBJ2-1; tentative D call: TRBD2 (6 bases). The CDR3 is 17 residues long. Germline CDR1 MGHRA, CDR2 YSYEKL. V lost 0 bases to trimming and J lost 3 bases, with 15 bases between them.

This CDR3 reads CASSSIRGTGGNQPQHF. The CDR3 DNA sequence: TGTGCCAGCAGTTCAATCCGGGGGACAGGGGGTAATCAGCCCCAGCATTTT. The V and J genes are TRBV27 and TRBJ1-5, with 11 bases that match TRBD1. Germline CDR1 and CDR2: MNHEY and SMNVEV (reference sequence). The CDR3 sequence is 17 residues long. V shed 4 bases and J 4 bases; nucleotides not matched to a gene: 9.

The rearrangement uses TRBV18 and TRBJ2-1; TRBD2 matches at 10 bases. In germline, CDR1 is KGHSH, CDR2 LQKENI. Losses at the gene ends were 3 bases for V and 6 bases for J; bases not matched to a gene: 5. CDR3 length equals 15 residues. The CDR3 DNA follows: TGTGCCAGCTCACCTAGCGGGAGGCTCTCCAATGAGCAGTTCTTC. Amino acids: CASSPSGRLSNEQFF.

The chain has TRBV2 and TRBJ1-1; D call uncertain. The CDR3 consists of 11 residues. Germline values: CDR1 SNHLY, CDR2 FYNNEI. V was clipped by 4 bases and J by 10 bases, with 10 bases between them. CDR3 residues: CASSVAVRAFF. The DNA for the CDR3 is TGTGCCAGCAGTGTGGCGGTCAGAGCTTTCTTT. Filled out from reference TRBV2 and TRBJ1-1, the complete variable domain reads EPEVTQTPSHQVTQMGQEVILRCVPISNHLYFYWYRQILGQKVEFLVSFYNNEISEKSEIFDDQFSVERPDGSNFTLKIRSTKLEDSAMYFCASSVAVRAFFGQGTRLTVV.

J is TRBJ2-7 and V is TRBV10-1, with D perhaps matching TRBD2 (6 bases). Trimming took 6 bases from V and 0 from J, leaving 9 bases between them. The CDR3 runs to 13 residues. Germline loops: CDR1 WNHNN, CDR2 SYGVQD (reference sequence). As DNA, the CDR3 is TGCGCCAGCAGGGCGGGACTCTCCTACGAGCAGTACTTC. It yields the protein CASRAGLSYEQYF.

This rearrangement joins TRBV5-1 to TRBJ2-7, with TRBD2 as a possible D gene (6 bases). This CDR3 is 14 amino acids long. Germline CDR1 is SGHRS and CDR2 is YFSETQ. V was shortened by 3 bases and J by 3 bases, with 13 bases between the two germline ends. The CDR3 DNA reads as TGCGCCAGCAGCTCCCTCGGGACTGACTACGAGCAGTACTTC. This gives the protein CASSSLGTDYEQYF.

About this clone itself: This CDR3 is also generated by other DNA sequences in the sample. The chain recombines TRBV18 with TRBJ2-7; D is ambiguous. The germline V and J ends were trimmed by 3 bases and 0 bases, with 3 bases remaining between them. CDR3 length: 12 residues. In germline, CDR1 is KGHSH, CDR2 LQKENI. CDR3 residues: CASSPSSYEQYF. The CDR3 DNA sequence: TGTGCCAGCTCACCCAGCTCCTACGAGCAGTACTTC.

The chain has TRBV5-1 and TRBJ2-5, with D perhaps matching TRBD1 (6 bases). CDR1 is SGHRS, CDR2 YFSETQ, per germline. The CDR3 extends over 16 amino acids. Trimming left V 0 bases short and J 1 base short, with 13 bases between. The CDR3 here is CASSLVGTRAQETQYF. The CDR3 bases are TGCGCCAGCAGCTTGGTAGGGACAAGGGCCCAAGAGACCCAGTACTTC.

The V and J genes are TRBV18 and TRBJ2-7, with TRBD2 identical over 7 bases. Germline values: CDR1 KGHSH, CDR2 LQKENI. The trim removed 1 base at V and 3 bases at J, leaving 3 bases unmatched. This CDR3 is built from 14 residues. The CDR3 nucleotides are TGTGCCAGCTCACCACTAGCGGGTAGCTACGAGCAGTACTTC. Protein product: CASSPLAGSYEQYF.

This chain uses TRBV11-2 with TRBJ2-7, with no clear D. V was clipped by 5 bases and J by 4 bases, with 6 bases between them. The germline V gene encodes CDR1 SGHAT and CDR2 FQNNGV. This CDR3 is 11 amino acids long. This CDR3 reads CASSQYYEQYF. CDR3 coding DNA: TGTGCCAGCAGCCAGTATTACGAGCAGTACTTC.

The chain uses TRBV11-3 and TRBJ2-1; possibly TRBD1 for D (8 bases). V lost 6 bases to trimming and J lost 9 bases, with 15 bases between them. Germline V gene lookup returns CDR1 SGHNT and CDR2 YENEEA. The CDR3 consists of 13 residues. The CDR3: CASSKDREGEQFF. The CDR3 DNA follows: TGTGCCAGCAGTAAGGACAGGGAGGGTGAGCAGTTCTTC.

The chain links TRBV19 to TRBJ1-2; D not certain. The V and J ends lost 7 bases and 4 bases respectively, with 16 bases between them. The CDR3 sequence is 14 residues long. CDR1 and CDR2 (germline): LNHDA, SQIVND (reference sequence). The CDR3 coding sequence is TGTGCCAGTACTACCCCGGGAGCAGTCTATGGCTACACCTTC. It yields the protein CASTTPGAVYGYTF.

This sequence joins TRBV2 and TRBJ2-1; 8 positions match TRBD1. After removal of 11 bases from V and 0 bases from J, the junction contained 6 bases not matched to a gene. This CDR3 contains 14 residues. Germline V gene sequence: CDR1 SNHLY, CDR2 FYNNEI. The DNA for the CDR3 is TGTGCCCCCCCCGGGACAGGCTCCTACAATGAGCAGTTCTTC. Its protein product is CAPPGTGSYNEQFF.

This chain joins TRBV7-9 and TRBJ1-2; the match to TRBD1 covers 7 bases. V was clipped by 5 bases and J by 4 bases; unmatched bases: 10. Germline V gene sequence: CDR1 SEHNR, CDR2 FQNEAQ (reference sequence). This CDR3 is built from 15 residues. CDR3 in amino acids: CASSKKGGAGYGYTF. The CDR3 bases are TGTGCCAGCAGCAAAAAAGGGGGCGCCGGCTATGGCTACACCTTC.

The rearrangement links TRBV5-5 to TRBJ2-7; 11 bases line up with TRBD2. Germline CDR1 and CDR2: SGHKS and YYEKEE (reference sequence). The CDR3 contains 15 residues. The V gene end was trimmed by 4 bases and the J gene end by 1 base; junction bases not matched to a gene: 4. CDR3 in amino acids: CASSPLAGGSYEQYF. The DNA of the CDR3 is TGTGCCAGCAGCCCCCTAGCGGGGGGATCCTACGAGCAGTACTTC.